This T cell receptor beta chain was sequenced during a study of T and B cells in COVID-19 patients. Across the study: Blood was sampled from COVID-19 patients who were either actively infected or recovered.

Study results and limitations: There were over 2,000 TCR clusters exclusive to the recovered cohort, 31 with low generation probability.

TRB was amplified from around 250-500 ng of blood genomic DNA. Comment on this clonotype: Its antigen is as yet unknown.

Multiplex PCR with BIOMED2 TRB-A/B primer pools amplified TRB rearrangements. Each CDR3 protein is one row after TCRdb ran MiXCR on the multiplex PCR reads. Counted here are under 20,000 distinct CDR3 sequences, 27% occurring once; the ten biggest clones make up more than 2.5%. The germline CDR1 and CDR2 sequences are LNHNV and YYDKDF (reference sequence). The CDR3 consists of 14 residues. V shed 7 bases and J shed 5 bases, with 17 bases lying between them. The sample taken for sequencing was blood. The J gene is TRBJ2-5, the V gene TRBV15; weak D call: TRBD2 (5 bases). The receptor comes from a human donor who had recovered from COVID-19. CDR3 amino acids: CATTPPGSWETQYF. In DNA, the CDR3 is TGTGCCACCACCCCACCGGGGAGTTGGGAGACCCAGTACTTC.